This passage covers 8 T cell receptor beta chains from one sample sequenced in a study of T cell clonotyping in hematopoietic cell transplantation. Clones were sequenced by immunoSEQ multiplex PCR, and TCRdb holds only the in-frame ones, with some missing. Counted here are roughly 15,000 clones, 75% to 90% occurring once; the ten biggest clones make up under 3%. Material: peripheral blood mononuclear cells. Receptors originate from a middle-aged man in good health. Some clones in this sample may be carry-over from other donors' samples.

This chain links TRBV4-3 with TRBJ1-1; D gene ambiguous. Trimming pared 0 bases from V and 0 bases from J, leaving 8 bases between. The CDR3 extends over 15 amino acids. In germline, CDR1 is LGHNA, CDR2 YSLEER. CDR3 protein: CASSQDPRLNTEAFF. CDR3 in DNA: TGCGCCAGCAGCCAAGATCCGCGCCTGAACACTGAAGCTTTCTTT.

V and J are TRBV28 and TRBJ2-3, with TRBD2 matching over 10 bases. There are 18 residues in the CDR3. V dropped 6 bases and J dropped 11; count of bases not matched to a gene: 23. Germline V gene lookup returns CDR1 MDHEN and CDR2 SYDVKM. The CDR3 spells CASRPMLRGAGGRMGQYF. Written as DNA, the CDR3 is TGTGCCAGCAGACCAATGCTAAGGGGAGCGGGGGGGCGGATGGGGCAGTATTTT.

This chain links TRBV2 with TRBJ1-2; 7 nucleotides line up with TRBD1. In germline, CDR1 is SNHLY, CDR2 FYNNEI. V lost 6 bases and J lost 6; bases outside the gene matches: 7. This CDR3 is built from 13 residues. The CDR3 region has the DNA TGTGCCAGCAGGATAGACAGGGACGATGGCTACACCTTC. The encoded protein is CASRIDRDDGYTF.

This clone was recorded a few times. V gene TRBV6-6 combines with J gene TRBJ1-5; D is possibly TRBD1 (5 bases). The CDR3 loop spans 15 amino acids. The V end lost 3 bases, the J end lost 2 bases, and 11 bases lay between the germline ends. Germline V gene sequence: CDR1 MNHNY, CDR2 SVGAGI (reference sequence). CDR3 in amino acids: CASSYIVGGNQPQHF. The DNA for the CDR3 is TGTGCCAGCAGTTATATAGTGGGGGGCAATCAGCCCCAGCATTTT.

Comments on this clone: A read error may account for a junction end that differs from germline. The chain is built from TRBV30 and TRBJ1-2; TRBD1 matches at 10 bases. Germline assignment: CDR1 GTSNPN and CDR2 SVGIG (reference sequence). The CDR3 totals 14 residues. CDR3 sequence (DNA): TGTGCCTGGAGTCCGCCGGGACAGGGGTATGCCTACACCTTC. This codes for CAWSPPGQGYAYTF. The full variable domain, completed using reference TRBV30 and TRBJ1-2, is SQTIHQWPATLVQPVGSPLSLECTVEGTSNPNLYWYRQAAGRGLQLLFYSVGIGQISSEVPQNLSASRPQDRQFILSSKKLLLSDSGFYLCAWSPPGQGYAYTFGSGTRLTVV.

The chain is built from TRBV30 and TRBJ1-2; 8 nucleotides line up with TRBD1. This CDR3 is 13 amino acids long. V lost 2 bases to trimming and J lost 3 bases; unmatched junction nucleotides: 2. From germline, CDR1 is GTSNPN and CDR2 SVGIG (reference sequence). The chain's CDR3 is CAWSYRGDYGYTF. The CDR3 DNA reads as TGTGCCTGGAGTTACAGGGGGGACTATGGCTACACCTTC.

The CDR3 DNA is TGCGCCAGCACCCCGAGAGGGGGCACTGAAGCTTTCTTT. Translated: CASTPRGGTEAFF. The chain recombines TRBV5-1 with TRBJ1-1; possible D gene TRBD1, 6 bases. This CDR3 region has 13 residues. Trimming removed 6 bases from V and 4 bases from J, with 13 bases in between. Germline V gives CDR1 SGHRS, CDR2 YFSETQ.

The chain combines TRBV19 with TRBJ2-7; 8 bases are a match to TRBD2. V shed 4 bases and J 6 bases; nucleotides not matched to a gene: 2. The CDR3 covers 12 residues. The germline gives CDR1 LNHDA, CDR2 SQIVND (reference sequence). The CDR3 bases are TGTGCCAGTAGTACCCGGGGGGGCGAGCAGTACTTC. Its protein is CASSTRGGEQYF.